This T cell receptor beta chain is from a study of beta chain features in type 1 diabetes. Purity (above 95%) was reached by all sorted populations. Every bit of the isolated RNA underwent reverse transcription, so sequencing read expressed TCRB transcripts. The table came from immunoSEQ multiplex PCR; TCRdb's copy has only in-frame clones and leaves some out. The table records 970,000 or so clones, roughly a sixth of them present only once. On this clone: Antigen unknown. Other DNA sequences in this specimen translate into the identical CDR3.

Regarding the study as a whole: Among type 1 diabetes patients, VDJ junctions had fewer insertions and more deletions. PCR may have favored shorter templates equally in patients and controls.

Looked up from germline, CDR1 is KGHSH and CDR2 is LQKENI. The V end was cut by 2 bases, the J end by 1 base, with 5 bases between. This CDR3 has 13 amino acids. The chain combines TRBV18 with TRBJ1-1, with D unresolved. This TCR derives from a woman between 18 and 30 years old in good health. The sequencing sample was made of naive CD4+ T cells from blood. As DNA, the CDR3 is TGTGCCAGCTCACCAGGTGAGAACACTGAAGCTTTCTTT. This encodes CASSPGENTEAFF. The variable domain in full, with the rest retrieved from reference TRBV18 and TRBJ1-1, is NAGVMQNPRHLVRRRGQEARLRCSPMKGHSHVYWYRQLPEEGLKFMVYLQKENIIDESGMPKERFSAEFPKEGPSILRIQQVVRGDSAAYFCASSPGENTEAFFGQGTRLTVV.